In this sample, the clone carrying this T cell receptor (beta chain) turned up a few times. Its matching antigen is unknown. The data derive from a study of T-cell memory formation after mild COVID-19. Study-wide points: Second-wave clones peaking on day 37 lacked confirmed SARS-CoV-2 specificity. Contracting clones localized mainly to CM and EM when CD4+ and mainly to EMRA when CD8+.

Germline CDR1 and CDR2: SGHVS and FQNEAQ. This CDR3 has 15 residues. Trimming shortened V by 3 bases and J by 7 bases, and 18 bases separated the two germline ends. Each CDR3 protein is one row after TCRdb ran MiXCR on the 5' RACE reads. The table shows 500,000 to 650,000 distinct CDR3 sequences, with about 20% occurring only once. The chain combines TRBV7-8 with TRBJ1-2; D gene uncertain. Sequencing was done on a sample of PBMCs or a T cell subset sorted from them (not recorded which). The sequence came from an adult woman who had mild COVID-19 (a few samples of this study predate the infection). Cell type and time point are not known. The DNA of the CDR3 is TGTGCCAGCAGCTTTGAGGCCACAGAGCACCGTGGCTACACCTTC. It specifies CASSFEATEHRGYTF.